The clone carrying this TCR beta chain was picked up a small number of times. Germline V gene sequence: CDR1 GTSNPN, CDR2 SVGIG (reference sequence). Trimming removed 7 bases at V and 7 bases at J, with 19 bases between. The CDR3 totals 13 residues. Vbeta (60) and Jbeta (13) primers were used in the PCR. The table came from immunoSEQ multiplex PCR; TCRdb's copy has only in-frame clones and leaves some out. Found here are 30,000 to 45,000 clones, just over 85% of them singletons; the top ten hold about an eighth. This entry comes from a study of cytomegalovirus exposure and HLA in healthy donors. The chain joins TRBV30 to TRBJ1-1; D is perhaps TRBD1 (6 bases). The source material was PBMCs. The TCR comes from a middle-aged woman in good health and CMV-seropositive. The CDR3 region has the DNA TGTGCCTCGACGCTTCCACAGGGCGGTGAAGCTTTCTTT. This translates into CASTLPQGGEAFF.